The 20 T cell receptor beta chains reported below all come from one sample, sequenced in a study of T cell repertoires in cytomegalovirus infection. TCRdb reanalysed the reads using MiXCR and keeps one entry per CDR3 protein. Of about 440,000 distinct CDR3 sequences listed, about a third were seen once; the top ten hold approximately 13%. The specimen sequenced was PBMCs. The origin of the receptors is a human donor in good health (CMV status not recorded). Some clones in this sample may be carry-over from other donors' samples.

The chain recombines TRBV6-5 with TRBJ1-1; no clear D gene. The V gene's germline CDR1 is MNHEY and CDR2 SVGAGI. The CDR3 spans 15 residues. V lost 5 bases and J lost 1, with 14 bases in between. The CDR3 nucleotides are TGTGCCAGCAGTAACCCGAGGATTACGAACACTGAAGCTTTCTTT. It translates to CASSNPRITNTEAFF.

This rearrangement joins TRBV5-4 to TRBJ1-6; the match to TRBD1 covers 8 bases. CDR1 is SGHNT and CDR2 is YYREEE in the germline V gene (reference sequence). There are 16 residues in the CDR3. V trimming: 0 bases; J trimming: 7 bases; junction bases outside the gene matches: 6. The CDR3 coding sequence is TGTGCCAGCAGCTTGGTGACAGGGGTTGGGAATTCACCCCTCCACTTT. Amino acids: CASSLVTGVGNSPLHF.

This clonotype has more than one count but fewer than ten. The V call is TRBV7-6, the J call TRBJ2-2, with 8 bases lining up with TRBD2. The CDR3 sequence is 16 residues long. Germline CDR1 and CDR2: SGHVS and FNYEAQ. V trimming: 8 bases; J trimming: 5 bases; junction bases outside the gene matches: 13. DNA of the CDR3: TGTGCCAGCTCTCCTGGGGAGCGGGGGTCGACCGGGGAGCTGTTTTTT. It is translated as CASSPGERGSTGELFF.

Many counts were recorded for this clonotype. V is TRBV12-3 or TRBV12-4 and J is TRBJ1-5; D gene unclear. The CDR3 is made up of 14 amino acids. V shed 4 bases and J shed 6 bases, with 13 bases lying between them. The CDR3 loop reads CASSSFGSSQPQHF. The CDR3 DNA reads TGTGCCAGCAGTTCCTTTGGTTCCTCTCAGCCCCAGCATTTT.

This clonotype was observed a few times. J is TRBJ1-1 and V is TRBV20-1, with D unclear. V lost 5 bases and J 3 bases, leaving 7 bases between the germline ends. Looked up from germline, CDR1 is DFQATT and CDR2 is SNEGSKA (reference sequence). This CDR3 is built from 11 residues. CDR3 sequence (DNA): TGCAGTGCTCCACGGGACACTGAAGCTTTCTTT. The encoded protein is CSAPRDTEAFF.

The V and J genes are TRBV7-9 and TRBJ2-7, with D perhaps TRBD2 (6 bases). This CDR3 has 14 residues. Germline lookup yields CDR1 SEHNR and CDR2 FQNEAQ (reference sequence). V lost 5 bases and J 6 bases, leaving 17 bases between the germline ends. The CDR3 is CASSPLGRPLEQYF. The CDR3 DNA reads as TGTGCCAGCAGCCCCCTTGGGAGGCCTCTCGAGCAGTACTTC. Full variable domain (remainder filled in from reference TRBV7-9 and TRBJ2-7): DTGVSQNPRHKITKRGQNVTFRCDPISEHNRLYWYRQTLGQGPEFLTYFQNEAQLEKSRLLSDRFSAERPKGSFSTLEIQRTEQGDSAMYLCASSPLGRPLEQYFGPGTRLTVT.

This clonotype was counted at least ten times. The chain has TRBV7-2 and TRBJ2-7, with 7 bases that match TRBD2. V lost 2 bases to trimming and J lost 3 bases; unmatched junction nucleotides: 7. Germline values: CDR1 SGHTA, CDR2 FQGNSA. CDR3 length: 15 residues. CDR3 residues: CASSLTPASGYEQYF. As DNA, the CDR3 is TGTGCCAGCAGCTTAACCCCGGCTAGCGGCTACGAGCAGTACTTC.

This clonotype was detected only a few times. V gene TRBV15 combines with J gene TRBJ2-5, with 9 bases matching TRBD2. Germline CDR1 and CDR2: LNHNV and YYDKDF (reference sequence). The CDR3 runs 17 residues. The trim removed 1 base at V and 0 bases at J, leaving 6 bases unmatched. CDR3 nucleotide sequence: TGTGCCACCAGCAGAGTCTCTAGCGGGGAGTACCAAGAGACCCAGTACTTC. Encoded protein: CATSRVSSGEYQETQYF.

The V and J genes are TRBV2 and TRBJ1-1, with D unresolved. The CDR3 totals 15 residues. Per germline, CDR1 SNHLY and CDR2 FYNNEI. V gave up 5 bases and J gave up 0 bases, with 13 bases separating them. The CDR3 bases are TGTGCCAGCAGTTACAGTGTTAACTTGAACACTGAAGCTTTCTTT. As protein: CASSYSVNLNTEAFF.

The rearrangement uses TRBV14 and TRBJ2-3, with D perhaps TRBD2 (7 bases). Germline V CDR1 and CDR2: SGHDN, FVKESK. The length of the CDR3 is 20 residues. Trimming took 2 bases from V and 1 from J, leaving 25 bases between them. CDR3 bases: TGTGCCAGCAGCCAACCTCTGGATGGGTTCTCGCGGGGGCGCACAGATACGCAGTATTTT. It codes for CASSQPLDGFSRGRTDTQYF.

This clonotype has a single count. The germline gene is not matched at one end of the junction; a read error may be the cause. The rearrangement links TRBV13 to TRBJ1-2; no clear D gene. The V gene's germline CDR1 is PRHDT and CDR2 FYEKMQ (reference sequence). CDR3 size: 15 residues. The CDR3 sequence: CASSLDQVANYGYTF. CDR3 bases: TGCGCCAGCAGCTTGGATCAGGTAGCTAACTATGGCTACACCTTC.

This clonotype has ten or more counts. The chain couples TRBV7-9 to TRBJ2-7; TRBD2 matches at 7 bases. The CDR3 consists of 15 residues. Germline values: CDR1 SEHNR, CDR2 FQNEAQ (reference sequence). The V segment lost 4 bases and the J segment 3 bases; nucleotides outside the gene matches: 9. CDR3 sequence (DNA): TGTGCCAGCAGCTCGCTAGCGGTCTCAGACTACGAGCAGTACTTC. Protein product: CASSSLAVSDYEQYF. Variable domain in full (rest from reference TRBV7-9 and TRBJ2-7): DTGVSQNPRHKITKRGQNVTFRCDPISEHNRLYWYRQTLGQGPEFLTYFQNEAQLEKSRLLSDRFSAERPKGSFSTLEIQRTEQGDSAMYLCASSSLAVSDYEQYFGPGTRLTVT.

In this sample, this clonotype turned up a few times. CDR3: CSAPKMGQYF. The DNA of the CDR3 is TGCAGTGCTCCCAAGATGGGGCAGTATTTT. V gene TRBV20-1 combines with J gene TRBJ2-3; D gene ambiguous. This CDR3 spans 10 amino acids. V lost 5 bases to trimming and J lost 11 bases, with 11 bases between them. The germline V gene encodes CDR1 DFQATT and CDR2 SNEGSKA (reference sequence).

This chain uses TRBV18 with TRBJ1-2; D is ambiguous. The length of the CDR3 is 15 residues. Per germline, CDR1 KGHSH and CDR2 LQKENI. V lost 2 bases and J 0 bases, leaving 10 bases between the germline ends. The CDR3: CASSPVGESNYGYTF. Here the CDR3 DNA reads TGTGCCAGCTCACCAGTAGGTGAATCTAACTATGGCTACACCTTC.

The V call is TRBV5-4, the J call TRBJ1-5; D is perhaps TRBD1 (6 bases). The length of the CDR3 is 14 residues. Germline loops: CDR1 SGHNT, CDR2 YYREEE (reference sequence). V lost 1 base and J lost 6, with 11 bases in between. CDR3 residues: CASSLYGGGQPQHF. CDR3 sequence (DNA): TGTGCCAGCAGCTTGTACGGGGGCGGTCAGCCCCAGCATTTT.

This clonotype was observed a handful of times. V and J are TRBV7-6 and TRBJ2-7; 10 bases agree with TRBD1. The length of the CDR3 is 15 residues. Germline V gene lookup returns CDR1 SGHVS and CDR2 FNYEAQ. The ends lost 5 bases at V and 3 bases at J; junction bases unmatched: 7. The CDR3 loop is CASSAATGGGYEQYF. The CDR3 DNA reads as TGTGCCAGCAGCGCAGCGACAGGGGGCGGCTACGAGCAGTACTTC.

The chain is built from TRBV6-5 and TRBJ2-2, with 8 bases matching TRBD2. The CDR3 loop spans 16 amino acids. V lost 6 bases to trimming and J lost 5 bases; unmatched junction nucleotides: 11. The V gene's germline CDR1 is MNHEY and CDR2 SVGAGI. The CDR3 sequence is CASRNHGLAQTGELFF. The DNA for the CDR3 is TGTGCCAGCAGAAATCACGGACTAGCTCAGACCGGGGAGCTGTTTTTT.

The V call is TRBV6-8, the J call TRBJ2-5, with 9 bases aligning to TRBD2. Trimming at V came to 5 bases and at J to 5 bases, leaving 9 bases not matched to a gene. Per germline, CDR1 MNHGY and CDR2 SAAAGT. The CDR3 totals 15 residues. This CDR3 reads CASSQTAGGGETQYF. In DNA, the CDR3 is TGTGCCAGCAGTCAAACCGCGGGGGGGGGTGAGACCCAGTACTTC.

In nucleotides, the CDR3 is TGTGCCAGCAGTCTCAGTTTTGGGATTGGGACAGGGGCCCTGAACACTGAAGCTTTCTTT. Protein: CASSLSFGIGTGALNTEAFF. The rearrangement joins TRBV12-3 or TRBV12-4 to TRBJ1-1, with 10 bases lining up with TRBD1. This CDR3 has 20 amino acids. Trimming took 5 bases from V and 0 from J; bases not matched to a gene: 18.

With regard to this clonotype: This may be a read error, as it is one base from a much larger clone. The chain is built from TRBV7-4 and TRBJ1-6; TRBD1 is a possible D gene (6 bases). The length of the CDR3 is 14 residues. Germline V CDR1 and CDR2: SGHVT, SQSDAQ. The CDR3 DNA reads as TGTGCCAGCAGCTTAAAGGACAGATATTCACCCCACCACTTT. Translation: CASSLKDRYSPHHF.